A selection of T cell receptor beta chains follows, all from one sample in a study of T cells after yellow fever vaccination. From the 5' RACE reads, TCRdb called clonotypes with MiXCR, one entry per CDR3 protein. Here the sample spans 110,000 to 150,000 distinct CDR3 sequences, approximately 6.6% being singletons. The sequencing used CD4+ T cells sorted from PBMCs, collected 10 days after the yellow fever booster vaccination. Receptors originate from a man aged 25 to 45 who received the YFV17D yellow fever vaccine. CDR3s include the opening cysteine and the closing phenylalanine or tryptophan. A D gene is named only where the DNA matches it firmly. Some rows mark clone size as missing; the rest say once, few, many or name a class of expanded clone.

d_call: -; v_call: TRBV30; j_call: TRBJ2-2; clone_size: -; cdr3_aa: CAGPEGGNTGELFF; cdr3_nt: TGTGCCGGCCCCGAGGGGGGGAACACCGGGGAGCTGTTTTTT
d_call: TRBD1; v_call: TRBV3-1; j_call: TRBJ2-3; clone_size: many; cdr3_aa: CASSRRDRGTDTQYF; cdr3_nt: TGTGCCAGCAGCCGCCGGGACAGGGGCACGGATACGCAGTATTTT
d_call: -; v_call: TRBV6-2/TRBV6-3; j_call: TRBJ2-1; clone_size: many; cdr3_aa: CASTLATLSYNEQFF; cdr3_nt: TGTGCCAGCACGCTAGCGACGCTCTCCTACAATGAGCAGTTCTTC
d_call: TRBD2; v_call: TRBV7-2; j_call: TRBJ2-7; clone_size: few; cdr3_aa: CASSLRSGGLQDEQYF; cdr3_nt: TGTGCCAGCAGCTTAAGGAGCGGGGGTCTACAGGACGAGCAGTACTTC
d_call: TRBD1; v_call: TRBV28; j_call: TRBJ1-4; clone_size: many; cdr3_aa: CASRTALGQGGEKLFF; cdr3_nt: TGTGCCAGCAGGACAGCCCTTGGACAGGGAGGGGAAAAACTGTTTTTT
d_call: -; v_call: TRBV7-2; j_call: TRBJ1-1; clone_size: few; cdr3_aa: CASSSDWNTEAFF; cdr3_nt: TGTGCCAGCAGCTCAGACTGGAACACTGAAGCTTTCTTT
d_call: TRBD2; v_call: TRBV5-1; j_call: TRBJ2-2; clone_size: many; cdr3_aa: CASSFGGGTGELFF; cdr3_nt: TGCGCCAGCAGCTTCGGCGGGGGCACCGGGGAGCTGTTTTTT
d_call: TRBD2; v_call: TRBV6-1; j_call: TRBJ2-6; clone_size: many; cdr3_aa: CASSTPSGRTGANVLTF; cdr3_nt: TGTGCCAGCAGTACCCCTAGCGGGAGGACTGGGGCCAACGTCCTGACTTTC
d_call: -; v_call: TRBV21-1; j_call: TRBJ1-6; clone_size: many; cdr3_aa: CASSKAGEGERRASPLHF; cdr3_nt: TGTGCCAGCAGCAAAGCCGGGGAGGGGGAGCGCCGAGCCTCACCCCTCCACTTT
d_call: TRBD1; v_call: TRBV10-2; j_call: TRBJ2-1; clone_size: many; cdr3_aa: CASRGQGYNEQFF; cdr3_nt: TGCGCCAGCAGGGGACAGGGCTACAATGAGCAGTTCTTC
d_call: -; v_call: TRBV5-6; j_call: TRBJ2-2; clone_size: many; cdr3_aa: CASSLDAAEATGELFF; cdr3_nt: TGTGCCAGCAGCCTTGATGCAGCCGAGGCCACCGGGGAGCTGTTTTTT
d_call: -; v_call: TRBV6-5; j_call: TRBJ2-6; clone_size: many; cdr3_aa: CASTRRNGANVLTF; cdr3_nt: TGTGCCAGCACCAGGAGGAATGGGGCCAACGTCCTGACTTTC